Below are 10 T cell receptor beta chains sequenced from a single sample in a study of T-cell memory formation after mild COVID-19. TCRdb recomputed calls from the 5' RACE reads with MiXCR, one row per CDR3 protein. The sample lists 350,000 or so distinct CDR3 sequences, around 21% occurring once. Sample: PBMCs or a T cell subset sorted from them (not recorded which). These receptors were collected from an adult woman who had mild COVID-19 (a few samples of this study predate the infection). Cell type and time point are not known.

The sample holds a few counts of this clonotype. CDR3 in amino acids: CASRPGPEAQYF. CDR3 bases: TGTGCCAGCCGGCCGGGGCCGGAAGCGCAGTATTTT. The V and J genes are TRBV6-6 and TRBJ2-3, with D possibly being TRBD1 or TRBD2 (5 bases each). Germline CDR1 and CDR2: MNHNY and SVGAGI (reference sequence). This CDR3 comprises 12 residues. The ends were cut back, 8 bases at V and 10 bases at J, with 16 bases in the middle.

This chain links TRBV6-2 or TRBV6-3 with TRBJ2-5; D remains ambiguous. The CDR3 is 14 residues long. Germline V lookup: CDR1 MNHEY, CDR2 SVGEGT. Trimming removed 2 bases at V and 2 bases at J, with 9 bases between. The CDR3 spells CASSYGGAQETQYF. As DNA, the CDR3 is TGTGCCAGCAGTTACGGCGGAGCGCAAGAGACCCAGTACTTC.

This clonotype has more than one count but fewer than ten. This chain joins TRBV20-1 and TRBJ2-4, with TRBD1 matching over 7 bases. The CDR3 spans 12 residues. Per the germline V gene, CDR1 is DFQATT and CDR2 is SNEGSKA (reference sequence). V lost 6 bases to trimming and J lost 4 bases; unmatched junction nucleotides: 3. The CDR3 loop reads CSAEDRKNIQYF. The DNA for the CDR3 is TGCAGTGCGGAGGACAGGAAAAACATTCAGTACTTC.

The V and J genes are TRBV19 and TRBJ2-1; TRBD2 agrees at 9 bases. V lost 5 bases, J lost 4 bases, and 9 bases stayed unmatched. The CDR3 is 16 residues long. CDR1 is LNHDA and CDR2 is SQIVND in the germline V gene (reference sequence). The CDR3 DNA reads TGTGCCAGTAGTCCCGGTTGGCTAGCGGGGTACAATGAGCAGTTCTTC. Protein product: CASSPGWLAGYNEQFF.

This clonotype was counted a few times. This chain joins TRBV7-4 and TRBJ1-6; maybe TRBD1 (6 bases). With 3 bases removed from V and 0 bases from J, the gap between germline ends came to 15 bases. The CDR3 consists of 18 residues. Germline CDR1 and CDR2: SGHVT and SQSDAQ. The CDR3 DNA reads as TGTGCCAGCAGCTTCCGGGACAACTCCCTCTCCTATAATTCACCCCTCCACTTT. Protein sequence: CASSFRDNSLSYNSPLHF.

This clonotype was observed a few times. The rearrangement joins TRBV20-1 to TRBJ1-6; D gene uncertain. This CDR3 is built from 15 residues. V was clipped by 6 bases and J by 3 bases, with 15 bases between them. Germline CDR1 and CDR2: DFQATT and SNEGSKA (reference sequence). The CDR3 is CSAISRGYYNSPLHF. DNA of the CDR3: TGCAGTGCCATTAGTCGGGGTTACTATAATTCACCCCTCCACTTT.

V usage is TRBV15 and J usage is TRBJ1-5, with TRBD1 identical over 8 bases. CDR1 is LNHNV, CDR2 YYDKDF, per germline (reference sequence). The CDR3 has 14 amino acids. V trimming: 9 bases; J trimming: 3 bases; junction bases outside the gene matches: 7. The DNA of the CDR3 is TGTGCCACTACGGACAGGGCGGTCAATCAGCCCCAGCATTTT. It encodes CATTDRAVNQPQHF.

This clonotype was detected only a few times. V and J are TRBV2 and TRBJ2-1, with D unresolved. The CDR3 extends over 11 amino acids. The germline gives CDR1 SNHLY, CDR2 FYNNEI. The V gene lost 7 bases and the J gene lost 4 bases, with 5 bases spanning the gap. DNA for the CDR3: TGTGCCAGCACTCTATACAATGAGCAGTTCTTC. Its translation is CASTLYNEQFF.

This chain uses TRBV7-9 with TRBJ2-7; no reliable D call. Germline V gene sequence: CDR1 SEHNR, CDR2 FQNEAQ (reference sequence). This CDR3 has 16 residues. The ends were cut back, 2 bases at V and 0 bases at J, with 14 bases in the middle. The CDR3 here is CASSLLIGPNSYEQYF. CDR3 sequence (DNA): TGTGCCAGCAGCTTATTAATCGGACCTAACTCCTACGAGCAGTACTTC.

The chain carries TRBV6-5 and TRBJ2-1; perhaps TRBD2 as D (5 bases). Per germline, CDR1 MNHEY and CDR2 SVGAGI. CDR3 size: 17 residues. Trimming took 6 bases from V and 3 from J, leaving 21 bases between them. The CDR3 DNA is TGTGCCAGCAGCCCCCTCTTGAGCGGAAACTACTACAATGAGCAGTTCTTC. Its translation is CASSPLLSGNYYNEQFF.